This TCR beta chain was identified during a study of CD8 T cells in Susac syndrome. This clonotype has only one observation. The CDR3 length is 16 residues. Per the germline V gene, CDR1 is KGHDR and CDR2 is SFDVKD. Between the trimmed V and J ends, which lost 0 bases and 3 bases, there was a span of 11 bases. Random hexamers served to reverse transcribe roughly 0.45 to 1 ug RNA. TCRdb re-called the immunoSEQ multiplex PCR reads with MiXCR, one entry per CDR3 protein. Of about 110,000 distinct CDR3 sequences in the sample, about 96% were seen once. V gene TRBV24-1 combines with J gene TRBJ2-1; no clear D. The sequenced sample consisted of CD4+ T cells from PBMCs. The receptor's source is a human donor in good health. DNA for the CDR3: TGTGCCACCAGTGATTTGGGCAGATCTATCTACAATGAGCAGTTCTTC. It codes for CATSDLGRSIYNEQFF.